A selection of T cell receptor beta chains follows, all from one sample in a study of identical twins. TCRdb redid the calling of the 5' RACE reads with MiXCR, one entry per CDR3 protein. This table holds about 340,000 distinct CDR3 sequences, about 12% found once. These data were likewise used in another study, on yellow fever vaccine responses in identical twins.

The source material was CD8+ T cells sorted from blood. The receptors derive from a woman under 30 in good health. Both conserved end residues are part of each CDR3. A D gene is named only where the DNA matches it firmly. Only part of the rows carry a size: once, few, many, or a class if the clone is expanded.

>-|TRBV5-8|few|TRBJ2-1
CASNTGKYNEQFF
TGTGCCAGCAACACCGGGAAGTACAATGAGCAGTTCTTC
>TRBD2|TRBV4-1|-|TRBJ2-7
CASSQETSGRTYEQYF
TGCGCCAGCAGCCAAGAGACTAGCGGACGTACCTACGAGCAGTACTTC
>TRBD2|TRBV4-1|few|TRBJ2-1
CASSQDSSGENEQFF
TGCGCCAGCAGCCAGGACTCTAGCGGGGAAAATGAGCAGTTCTTC
>TRBD1|TRBV28|few|TRBJ1-2
CASSETGDSYGYTF
TGTGCCAGCAGTGAAACCGGGGACAGCTATGGCTACACCTTC
>TRBD2|TRBV28|few|TRBJ2-5
CASSLNPGLPKETQYF
TGTGCCAGCAGTTTAAACCCGGGACTACCGAAAGAGACCCAGTACTTC
>-|TRBV6-5|-|TRBJ2-5
CASSYGGPARTQYF
TGTGCCAGCAGTTACGGTGGACCGGCCCGGACCCAGTACTTC
>TRBD2|TRBV29-1|-|TRBJ2-1
CSSVSSGISYNEQFF
TGCAGCTCTGTCTCTAGCGGAATCTCCTACAATGAGCAGTTCTTC
>TRBD2|TRBV3-1|few|TRBJ2-1
CASSQVGGSSYNEQFF
TGTGCCAGCAGCCAAGTCGGCGGGAGCTCCTACAATGAGCAGTTCTTC
>TRBD1|TRBV4-1|many|TRBJ1-2
CASSQESGQAYGYTF
TGCGCCAGCAGCCAAGAATCGGGACAGGCCTATGGCTACACCTTC
>TRBD2|TRBV27|-|TRBJ2-5
CASSYGTSDGETQYF
TGTGCCAGCAGTTATGGGACTAGCGATGGAGAGACCCAGTACTTC
>-|TRBV28|-|TRBJ2-4
CASSHPPLAKNIQYF
TGTGCCAGCAGTCACCCACCCCTAGCCAAAAACATTCAGTACTTC
>-|TRBV28|many|TRBJ2-3
CASNWRRDTQYF
TGTGCCAGCAACTGGAGGCGCGATACGCAGTATTTT
>-|TRBV14|few|TRBJ2-1
CASSQKGVEDTKDEQFF
TGTGCCAGCAGCCAAAAAGGGGTGGAGGACACCAAGGATGAGCAGTTCTTC
>TRBD2|TRBV24-1|few|TRBJ2-7
CATAPGEREEEQYF
TGTGCCACCGCTCCGGGGGAGCGGGAGGAAGAGCAGTACTTC
>TRBD1|TRBV11-3|few|TRBJ1-2
CASSSGTGGYDGYTF
TGTGCCAGCAGCTCCGGGACAGGGGGCTACGATGGCTACACCTTC
>-|TRBV7-6|few|TRBJ2-2
CASSQTSSTGELFF
TGTGCCAGCAGCCAAACTAGCAGCACCGGGGAGCTGTTTTTT
>TRBD1|TRBV5-5|many|TRBJ1-2
CASSLRTGDVYGYTF
TGTGCCAGCAGCTTAAGGACAGGGGACGTCTATGGCTACACCTTC
>TRBD1|TRBV27|-|TRBJ1-5
CASRGQGRFQPQHF
TGTGCCAGCAGGGGACAGGGTCGGTTTCAGCCCCAGCATTTT
>-|TRBV7-3|many|TRBJ2-1
CASSFRPGVGGYNEQFF
TGTGCCAGCAGCTTCCGCCCCGGGGTAGGGGGTTACAATGAGCAGTTCTTC
>-|TRBV9|-|TRBJ2-1
CASSSSTRRNEQFF
TGTGCCAGCAGCTCTTCGACTAGACGGAATGAGCAGTTCTTC
>-|TRBV18|-|TRBJ2-1
CASSTAGIDYEQFF
TGTGCCAGCTCGACCGCGGGCATCGACTATGAGCAGTTCTTC
>TRBD2|TRBV7-3|-|TRBJ2-5
CASSLSGGDQETQYF
TGTGCCAGCAGCTTATCCGGGGGGGACCAAGAGACCCAGTACTTC
>TRBD2|TRBV7-9|few|TRBJ2-7
CASSAGTSGRALVEQYF
TGTGCCAGCAGCGCTGGGACTAGCGGGAGGGCCCTAGTAGAGCAGTACTTC
>-|TRBV7-9|few|TRBJ2-5
CASSPGSDSFQETQYF
TGTGCCAGCAGCCCCGGCTCGGACAGCTTCCAAGAGACCCAGTACTTC
>TRBD2|TRBV5-1|-|TRBJ2-1
CASMERESSYNEQFF
TGCGCCAGCATGGAGCGGGAGTCGTCTTACAATGAGCAGTTCTTC
>-|TRBV27|-|TRBJ2-7
CAIPSYEQYF
TGTGCCATTCCCTCCTACGAGCAGTACTTC
>TRBD2|TRBV7-9|-|TRBJ2-5
CASGSGNQETQYF
TGTGCCAGCGGTAGCGGGAACCAAGAGACCCAGTACTTC
>-|TRBV28|few|TRBJ2-2
CASRAHGQNTGELFF
TGTGCCAGCAGGGCCCACGGCCAGAACACCGGGGAGCTGTTTTTT
>-|TRBV12-3/TRBV12-4|many|TRBJ2-5
CASSLSQETQYF
TGTGCCAGCAGTTTATCTCAGGAGACCCAGTACTTC